This entry is about one TCR beta chain. This entry comes from a study of sequential checkpoint blockade in melanoma. Study as a whole: Randomization was 1:1 between first-line nivolumab→ipilimumab and ipilimumab→nivolumab. Maintenance nivolumab came after either treatment sequence.

V trimming: 5 bases; J trimming: 7 bases; junction bases outside the gene matches: 10. CDR1 is SSHAT, CDR2 FNYEAQ, per germline (reference sequence). The CDR3 length is 15 residues. Treatment specified: randomized to nivolumab then ipilimumab (arm A) or the reverse (arm B). Sequencing was performed with immunoSEQ multiplex PCR; in TCRdb, only in-frame clones are kept and a portion is missing. The table includes some 19,000 clones, around four fifths detected once. Sequenced here: CD8+ T cells sorted from blood (inferred from file names), sampled from a patient given nivolumab and ipilimumab in sequence. This receptor was obtained from a human donor with melanoma. V usage is TRBV7-7 and J usage is TRBJ2-1, with 8 bases matching TRBD1. The CDR3 sequence is CASSPRTGQGNEQFF. DNA for the CDR3: TGTGCCAGCAGCCCAAGAACTGGACAGGGTAATGAGCAGTTCTTC.